The clone carrying this T cell receptor (beta chain) was counted at least ten times. Its specificity is unknown. The CDR3 contains 15 residues. V was pared by 2 bases and J by 5 bases, with 13 bases between. CDR1 is MNHNS, CDR2 SASEGT, per germline. This entry comes from a study of T cells after yellow fever vaccination. TCRdb recomputed calls from the 5' RACE reads with MiXCR, one row per CDR3 protein. The table records 27,000 or so distinct CDR3 sequences, around 4.3% of them present only once. Points from the study as a whole: In FACS-sorted repertoires, abundant clonotypes from the bulk population could appear as contaminants.

Sequenced here: CD8+ T cells sorted from PBMCs, sampled 5 days after the yellow fever booster vaccination. The clonotype originates from a young man who received the YFV17D yellow fever vaccine. The gene calls are TRBV6-1 and TRBJ1-5; perhaps TRBD1 as D (5 bases). CDR3 sequence reads: CASSESPGSDQPQHF. The CDR3 nucleotides are TGTGCCAGCAGTGAATCGCCAGGGTCCGATCAGCCCCAGCATTTT.